This T cell receptor (beta chain) is drawn from a study of blood T cell repertoires in COVID-19. Study summary: Acute and convalescent COVID-19 samples came from the United States, Italy and Spain. Sample material is recorded as cDNA or gDNA derived from T cells, B-cell-depleted T cells, or PBMCs.

Germline CDR1 SGHDT, CDR2 YYEEEE. V shed 3 bases, J shed 2 bases, and the junction held 7 bases outside the gene matches. The CDR3 runs 16 residues. The authors' processing: Reference gene primer amplification in the assay estimated nucleated cell counts. Sequenced by immunoSEQ multiplex PCR; TCRdb stores in-frame clones only, minus some. That table is the source of V, J and clone size, and D and trimming were worked out from the DNA. The table has about 160,000 clones, roughly 85% seen once. The sequence was collected from an older man with acute or convalescent COVID-19. The sequencing input was peripheral blood. The V and J genes are TRBV5-6 and TRBJ2-7; 11 bases are shared with TRBD2. CDR3 nucleotides: TGTGCCAGCAGCTCTTTAGCGGGAGGGCTTCCCTACGAGCAGTACTTC. Its translation is CASSSLAGGLPYEQYF.